These 18 T cell receptor beta chains share one sample of origin, sequenced in a study of CD8 T cells in ankylosing spondylitis (dated by TCRdb to 2016 to 2017). What the study reported, not specific to this receptor: Blood from ankylosing spondylitis patients appeared to be characterized by a TCR beta motif made up of several highly homologous amino acid variants.

The antigens these receptors bind are not known. Preparation of the library involved 5' RACE. The sequencer listed for this sample is Illumina HiSeq 2500. Starting from the raw public reads, TCRdb applied fastp trimming at Q25, assembled clones with MiXCR and retained in-frame beta chains. When rows share a CDR3 protein, they turn into one entry using the most common DNA and genes. The sample table holds fewer than 500,000 distinct CDR3 sequences, of which more than 25% were seen once. The biggest ten clones account for about 0.9% of the sample. Sequenced sample: blood, either unsorted or a sorted T cell fraction (not recorded which). These receptors came from a male donor with ankylosing spondylitis.

This clonotype showed up just a few times. This chain connects TRBV5-1 to TRBJ2-7, with 13 bases matching TRBD2. The J segment lost 5 bases and the V segment lost 4 bases, leaving 3 bases of the junction unmatched. Germline CDR1 and CDR2: SGHRS and YFSETQ. CDR3 length: 14 residues. This CDR3 reads CASSPGTSGNEQYF. The CDR3 DNA sequence: TGCGCCAGCAGCCCCGGGACTAGCGGGAACGAGCAGTACTTC.

The chain uses TRBV11-2 and TRBJ2-1, with 7 bases fitting TRBD2. CDR3 size: 13 residues. Germline loops: CDR1 SGHAT, CDR2 FQNNGV. The V segment lost 9 bases and the J segment 8 bases; nucleotides outside the gene matches: 10. The CDR3 DNA sequence: TGTGCCAGAGGAGTGGATGGGGGGGATGAGCAGTTCTTC. Amino acid sequence: CARGVDGGDEQFF.

The rearrangement links TRBV15 to TRBJ2-4, with D possibly being TRBD1 or TRBD2 (8 bases each). The germline V and J ends were trimmed by 4 bases and 5 bases, with 18 bases remaining between them. The CDR3 is made up of 16 amino acids. CDR1 and CDR2 from the germline V gene are LNHNV and YYDKDF (reference sequence). DNA for the CDR3: TGTGCCACCAGCACGGGGGGGCAGGGGGCTGAAAACATTCAGTACTTC. This gives the protein CATSTGGQGAENIQYF.

The CDR3 loop reads CASSFQTGTGGNEQFF. The CDR3 nucleotides read TGTGCCAGCAGCTTCCAAACCGGGACAGGGGGCAATGAGCAGTTCTTC. V gene TRBV7-2 combines with J gene TRBJ2-1; 11 nucleotides align to TRBD1. CDR1 is SGHTA and CDR2 is FQGNSA in the germline V gene. This CDR3 contains 16 residues. Germline trimming cut 3 bases from V and 6 bases from J; bases unmatched to any gene: 7.

This clonotype was seen only a few times. The V gene is TRBV20-1, the J gene TRBJ2-5; D might be TRBD1 (6 bases). From germline, CDR1 is DFQATT and CDR2 SNEGSKA (reference sequence). Trimming stripped 3 bases from V and 2 bases from J, with 10 bases between. The CDR3 extends over 13 amino acids. CDR3 sequence reads: CSARVGQQETQYF. The CDR3 DNA reads TGCAGTGCTAGGGTGGGACAACAAGAGACCCAGTACTTC.

This clonotype occurred a few times. A much larger clonotype is one base distant, so this may be a read error. V usage is TRBV29-1 and J usage is TRBJ2-2; TRBD1 might be the D (6 bases). There are 14 residues in the CDR3. Germline V gene data show CDR1 as SQVTM and CDR2 as ANQGSEA. Trimming took 3 bases from V and 1 from J, leaving 9 bases between them. The CDR3 region has the DNA TGCAGCGTTGAGGAACAGGGGAACACCGGGGAGCTGTTTTTT. Its protein product is CSVEEQGNTGELFF.

The rearrangement joins TRBV5-6 to TRBJ1-2; 10 bases line up with TRBD1. The CDR3 contains 13 residues. Germline CDR1 SGHDT, CDR2 YYEEEE. V shed 4 bases, J shed 6 bases, and the junction held 3 bases outside the gene matches. The CDR3 loop is CASSPGTGDGYTF. CDR3 DNA sequence: TGTGCCAGCAGCCCCGGGACAGGGGATGGCTACACCTTC.

This rearrangement joins TRBV10-3 to TRBJ1-3; a possible D gene is TRBD1 (5 bases). The CDR3 sequence is 12 residues long. The germline V gene encodes CDR1 ENHRY and CDR2 SYGVKD. V lost 7 bases to trimming and J lost 4 bases, with 8 bases between them. The CDR3: CAINGDGNTIYF. The CDR3 DNA reads as TGTGCCATCAACGGGGACGGAAACACCATATATTTT.

This clonotype was counted only a few times. The genes are TRBV7-2 and TRBJ2-3; 13 bases are a match to TRBD2. Losses at the gene ends were 8 bases for V and 4 bases for J; bases not matched to a gene: 12. The CDR3 runs to 17 residues. Germline-derived CDR1 and CDR2 are SGHTA and FQGNSA. The CDR3, as DNA: TGTGCCAGCCAACTAGCGGGAGGGATGGGAACATCAGATACGCAGTATTTT. Protein product: CASQLAGGMGTSDTQYF.

In this sample, this clonotype turned up a few times. The chain has TRBV12-3 or TRBV12-4 and TRBJ2-1, with D hard to call. The length of the CDR3 is 14 residues. V was shortened by 1 base and J by 4 bases, with 8 bases between the two germline ends. The CDR3 here is CASSLGHEYNEQFF. The DNA for the CDR3 is TGTGCCAGCAGTTTAGGTCACGAATACAATGAGCAGTTCTTC.

The chain recombines TRBV5-1 with TRBJ1-4; 7 positions agree with TRBD1. The germline V gene encodes CDR1 SGHRS and CDR2 YFSETQ. The CDR3 has 15 amino acids. Losses at the gene ends were 4 bases for V and 8 bases for J; bases not matched to a gene: 11. CDR3 protein: CASSLQGVGEEKLFF. DNA for the CDR3: TGCGCCAGCAGCCTCCAGGGGGTCGGTGAAGAAAAACTGTTTTTT. The variable domain in full, completed from reference TRBV5-1 and TRBJ1-4, reads KAGVTQTPRYLIKTRGQQVTLSCSPISGHRSVSWYQQTPGQGLQFLFEYFSETQRNKGNFPGRFSGRQFSNSRSEMNVSTLELGDSALYLCASSLQGVGEEKLFFGSGTQLSVL.

The chain recombines TRBV24-1 with TRBJ2-3; 7 bases line up with TRBD2. Germline values: CDR1 KGHDR, CDR2 SFDVKD. V lost 5 bases to trimming and J lost 6 bases; unmatched junction nucleotides: 4. The CDR3 runs to 13 residues. Here the CDR3 reads CATSVAGDDTQYF. In DNA form, the CDR3 reads TGTGCCACCAGTGTTGCGGGAGACGATACGCAGTATTTT.

The chain has TRBV18 and TRBJ1-1; D call uncertain. Germline CDR1 and CDR2: KGHSH and LQKENI. This CDR3 comprises 11 residues. Trimming took off 3 bases at V and 6 bases at J, with 5 bases between the two ends. CDR3 in DNA: TGTGCCAGCTCACCTCAGGCTGAAGCTTTCTTT. It codes for CASSPQAEAFF.

This clonotype occurred a few times. The V and J genes are TRBV11-1 and TRBJ2-2, with D maybe TRBD2 (6 bases). This CDR3 comprises 18 residues. Germline V gene data show CDR1 as SGHAT and CDR2 as FQDESV (reference sequence). Between the trimmed V and J ends, which lost 1 base and 6 bases, there was a span of 21 bases. This CDR3 is CASSLGEAGIRRSGELFF. CDR3 bases: TGTGCCAGCAGCTTAGGGGAAGCGGGCATAAGACGTTCCGGGGAGCTGTTTTTT. The variable domain in full, completed from reference TRBV11-1 and TRBJ2-2, reads EAEVAQSPRYKITEKSQAVAFWCDPISGHATLYWYRQILGQGPELLVQFQDESVVDDSQLPKDRFSAERLKGVDSTLKIQPAELGDSAMYLCASSLGEAGIRRSGELFFGEGSRLTVL.

This clonotype occurred a few times. The chain is built from TRBV10-3 and TRBJ2-5; unclear D gene. Germline values: CDR1 ENHRY, CDR2 SYGVKD. This CDR3 is built from 12 residues. Trimming removed 0 bases at V and 5 bases at J, with 4 bases between. CDR3 region: CAISESLETQYF. CDR3 coding DNA: TGTGCCATCAGTGAGTCTTTGGAGACCCAGTACTTC.

This clonotype appeared a few times. V usage is TRBV2 and J usage is TRBJ2-1; 9 bases align to TRBD2. Germline trimming cut 1 base from V and 3 bases from J; bases unmatched to any gene: 1. CDR1 and CDR2 from the germline V gene are SNHLY and FYNNEI. The CDR3 totals 15 residues. CDR3 loop: CASSEETSGYNEQFF. The CDR3 region has the DNA TGTGCCAGCAGTGAAGAGACTAGCGGCTACAATGAGCAGTTCTTC.

This clonotype appeared many times. CDR3 amino acids: CASSSRGAVGDTEAFF. In DNA, the CDR3 is TGTGCCAGCAGTTCAAGGGGGGCGGTGGGGGACACTGAAGCTTTCTTT. The chain uses TRBV12-3 or TRBV12-4 and TRBJ1-1, with D perhaps matching TRBD1 (6 bases). Trimming took off 4 bases at V and 3 bases at J, with 18 bases between the two ends. This CDR3 is 16 amino acids long.

In its sample, this clonotype was seen a few times. V is TRBV12-3 or TRBV12-4 and J is TRBJ1-1; D gene uncertain. Trimming removed 3 bases at V and 7 bases at J, with 18 bases between. CDR3 length: 15 residues. The CDR3 DNA reads as TGTGCCAGCAGTTTTCACGGGTCAGCTGGGGATGAAGCTTTCTTT. This translates into CASSFHGSAGDEAFF.